This T cell receptor beta chain was obtained from a study of shared clonotypes between healthy human individuals. Study at large: The study drew on two women and three men aged 18 to 49 as donors.

The CDR3 totals 14 residues. CDR1 is ENHRY, CDR2 SYGVKD, per germline. Between the trimmed V and J ends, which lost 5 bases and 7 bases, there was a span of 17 bases. Points from the study as a whole: Across subsets, estimated richness was generally greater for naive than for memory populations.

Genomic DNA belonging to each subset was distributed in equal measure over several immunoSEQ plates. Clones were sequenced by immunoSEQ multiplex PCR, and TCRdb holds only the in-frame ones, with some missing. The table has roughly 700,000 clones, 80% to 95% seen once; the top ten hold 34%. Turning to this clone: The antigen is not known.

J is TRBJ1-2 and V is TRBV10-3, with no clear D. The receptor's source is a young man in good health. Some clones in this sample may be carry-over from other donors' samples. Specimen: memory CD8+ T cells from PBMCs. Subset denoted: CD45RO+ cells pooled with CCR7-negative TemRA cells. The CDR3 DNA follows: TGTGCCATCAGTATTACGCCTTCGGTCGGTGGCTACACCTTC. It translates to CAISITPSVGGYTF.